This entry is about one T cell receptor (beta chain). The sample, approximately 11 milliliters of peripheral blood, was drawn from each donor. The use of a sample-barcoded 5' primer and a J-beta primer mix characterized a second PCR of about 7 to 12 cycles. Every single cDNA molecule received a tag from a template-switch adaptor with 12 random nucleotides. TCRdb recomputed calls from the 5' RACE reads with MiXCR, one row per CDR3 protein. The sample has 1.6 million or so distinct CDR3 sequences; roughly 32% are singletons. The sample comes from a study of blood T cells in healthy people across ages. The V gene lost 0 bases and the J gene lost 5 bases, with 11 bases spanning the gap. The CDR3 consists of 14 residues. Germline V gives CDR1 SGHRS, CDR2 YFSETQ.

The receptor comes from a woman under 40 in good health. The V and J genes are TRBV5-1 and TRBJ2-5, with D possibly TRBD2 on 5 matching bases. Sample: blood. The DNA of the CDR3 is TGCGCCAGCAGCTTGGCTCATAGAGGGGAGACCCAGTACTTC. Translated, it gives CASSLAHRGETQYF.